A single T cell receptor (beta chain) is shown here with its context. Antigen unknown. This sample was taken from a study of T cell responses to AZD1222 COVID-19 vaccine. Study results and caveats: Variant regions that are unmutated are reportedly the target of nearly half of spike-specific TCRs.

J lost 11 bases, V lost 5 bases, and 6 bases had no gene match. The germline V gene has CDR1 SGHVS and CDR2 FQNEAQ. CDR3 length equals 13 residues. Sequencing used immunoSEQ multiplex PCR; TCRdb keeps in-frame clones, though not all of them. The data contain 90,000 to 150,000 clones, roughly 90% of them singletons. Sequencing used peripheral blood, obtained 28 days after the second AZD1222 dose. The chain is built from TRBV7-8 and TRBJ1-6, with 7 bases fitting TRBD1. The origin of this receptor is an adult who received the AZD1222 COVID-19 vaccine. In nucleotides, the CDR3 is TGTGCCAGCAGCGGCAGGGGGACGACACCCCTCCACTTT. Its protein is CASSGRGTTPLHF. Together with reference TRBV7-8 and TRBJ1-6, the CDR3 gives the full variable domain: GAGVSQSPRYKVAKRGQDVALRCDPISGHVSLFWYQQALGQGPEFLTYFQNEAQLDKSGLPSDRFFAERPEGSVSTLKIQRTQQEDSAVYLCASSGRGTTPLHFGNGTRLTVT.